The source of this T cell receptor beta chain is a study of long-term antiretroviral therapy in people with HIV. Survey-level resolution applied to immunoSEQ assay v3.0. The method was immunoSEQ multiplex PCR; TCRdb's version includes in-frame clones alone and lacks a portion of them. Here the sample spans about 11,000 clones, around 89% being singletons. The junction had 16 bases not matched to a gene; V was cut back by 2 bases and J by 5 bases. Germline V lookup: CDR1 SGHAT, CDR2 FQNNGV. This CDR3 is built from 18 residues. V gene TRBV11-2 combines with J gene TRBJ2-7; 9 bases are shared with TRBD1. This sequence originates from a woman aged 40 to 50 with HIV. The sequencing used unsorted PBMCs, collected 0.2 years before starting antiretroviral therapy. CDR3 nucleotide sequence: TGTGCCAGCAGCTTAACAGTGATAGGAGGGACAGGGATCCACGAGCAGTACTTC. This gives the protein CASSLTVIGGTGIHEQYF.